One and the same sample provided the 17 T cell receptor beta chains below, sequenced in a study of blood T cell repertoires in COVID-19. This table comes from immunoSEQ multiplex PCR, and its TCRdb copy is limited to in-frame clones, with some not included. The table lists hundreds of thousands of clones, more than 75% of them singletons. Sequencing was performed on peripheral blood. These receptor sequences come from a young woman who had recovered from COVID-19.

The J gene is TRBJ2-3, the V gene TRBV24-1, with TRBD2 identical over 11 bases. V was pared by 4 bases and J by 2 bases, with 7 bases of the junction left unmatched. This CDR3 is built from 17 residues. Germline V gene data show CDR1 as KGHDR and CDR2 as SFDVKD. The CDR3 reads CATSETPSGRPTDTQYF. The CDR3 DNA follows: TGTGCCACCAGTGAGACCCCTAGCGGGAGGCCCACAGATACGCAGTATTTT.

The genes are TRBV7-6 and TRBJ2-3, with D possibly TRBD2 on 5 matching bases. Trimming pared 0 bases from V and 2 bases from J, leaving 9 bases between. The CDR3 runs 15 residues. The germline CDR1 and CDR2 sequences are SGHVS and FNYEAQ. The CDR3 region is CASSLAGDPTDTQYF. The CDR3 DNA reads TGTGCCAGCAGCTTAGCGGGAGACCCCACAGATACGCAGTATTTT.

The gene calls are TRBV19 and TRBJ1-1; D unclear. Germline CDR1 reads LNHDA; CDR2 reads SQIVND (reference sequence). This CDR3 has 13 amino acids. Deletions cut 6 bases from V and 7 bases from J, with 15 bases between. CDR3 sequence: CASSRETSSEAFF. CDR3 coding DNA: TGTGCCAGTAGCCGGGAAACCTCAAGTGAAGCTTTCTTT.

This chain joins TRBV7-2 and TRBJ2-7; D uncertain. The CDR3 runs to 15 residues. With 1 base removed from V and 0 bases from J, the gap between germline ends came to 10 bases. Germline V gene lookup returns CDR1 SGHTA and CDR2 FQGNSA. The CDR3 here is CASSLVPGNSYEQYV. In DNA, the CDR3 is TGTGCCAGCAGCTTAGTGCCAGGTAACTCCTACGAGCAGTACGTC.

The chain employs TRBV5-1 and TRBJ1-2, with D perhaps TRBD1 (5 bases). CDR1 and CDR2 from the germline V gene are SGHRS and YFSETQ. The V end lost 4 bases, the J end lost 8 bases, and 18 bases lay between the germline ends. This CDR3 contains 14 residues. Here the CDR3 reads CASSISGRAGGYTF. The DNA of the CDR3 is TGCGCCAGCAGCATCTCGGGCAGGGCTGGGGGCTACACCTTC.

The chain joins TRBV7-7 to TRBJ1-4; the match to TRBD1 covers 7 bases. The CDR3 runs to 16 residues. Per the germline V gene, CDR1 is SSHAT and CDR2 is FNYEAQ (reference sequence). V dropped 3 bases and J dropped 6; count of bases not matched to a gene: 10. CDR3 sequence: CASSLGTTGRHEKLFF. CDR3 nucleotides: TGTGCCAGCAGCTTGGGGACGACAGGGCGGCATGAAAAACTGTTTTTT.

V gene TRBV18 combines with J gene TRBJ1-3, with 8 bases matching TRBD1. The CDR3 runs to 16 residues. V was clipped by 2 bases and J by 4 bases; unmatched bases: 7. Germline V gene data show CDR1 as KGHSH and CDR2 as LQKENI. Here the CDR3 DNA reads TGTGCCAGCTCACCATCTAGGACAGGGAACGGAAACACCATATATTTT. As protein: CASSPSRTGNGNTIYF.

This rearrangement joins TRBV5-6 to TRBJ2-7; D ambiguous. Trimming cost V 2 bases and J 3 bases, with 12 bases left between them. Germline values: CDR1 SGHDT, CDR2 YYEEEE. The CDR3 spans 14 residues. The CDR3 DNA reads as TGTGCCAGCAGCTTTGGGTCCGCAGGCTACGAGCAGTACGTC. Protein: CASSFGSAGYEQYV.

The chain links TRBV21-1 to TRBJ2-1; no check of the table's D call, TRBD2, against the DNA was made. TRBV21-1 is flagged as a pseudogene. CDR3 size: 15 residues. CDR3 in DNA: TGTGCCAGCAGCAATAAGCGGAATCGCTACAATGAGCAGTTCTTC. It translates to CASSNKRNRYNEQFF.

The J gene is TRBJ2-3, the V gene TRBV5-1, with 10 bases aligning to TRBD2. CDR1 is SGHRS and CDR2 is YFSETQ in the germline V gene. The CDR3 runs 18 residues. After removal of 4 bases from V and 6 bases from J, the junction contained 17 bases not matched to a gene. Here the CDR3 reads CASSRSGRADFRPDTQYF. CDR3 sequence (DNA): TGCGCCAGCAGCAGAAGCGGGAGGGCCGATTTCCGTCCCGATACGCAGTATTTT.

The chain joins TRBV19 to TRBJ2-1; 10 bases agree with TRBD1. Germline V gives CDR1 LNHDA, CDR2 SQIVND (reference sequence). V gave up 9 bases and J gave up 2 bases; unmatched junction bases: 19. CDR3 length: 19 residues. CDR3 amino acids: CASSYRDRGQPGPYNEQFF. The CDR3 nucleotides read TGTGCCAGCTCATACCGGGACAGGGGACAACCGGGCCCCTACAATGAGCAGTTCTTC.

The V call is TRBV9, the J call TRBJ2-1; D gene uncertain. V was trimmed by 4 bases and J by 0 bases, leaving 17 bases between them. CDR1 is SGDLS and CDR2 is YYNGEE in the germline V gene. This CDR3 is built from 17 residues. The CDR3 spells CASSKGRIPRSYNEQFF. CDR3 bases: TGTGCCAGCAGCAAAGGCAGGATTCCACGCTCCTACAATGAGCAGTTCTTC.

The chain couples TRBV11-3 to TRBJ2-1, with TRBD1 matching 9 bases. The J segment lost 5 bases and the V segment lost 1 base, leaving 6 bases of the junction unmatched. The germline V gene encodes CDR1 SGHNT and CDR2 YENEEA. The CDR3 has 16 residues. CDR3 loop: CASSLVSGQGHNEQFF. For the CDR3, the DNA is TGTGCCAGCAGCTTAGTTTCGGGACAGGGACACAATGAGCAGTTCTTC.

The chain joins TRBV19 to TRBJ2-2; no clear D. There are 15 residues in the CDR3. The V and J ends lost 2 bases and 7 bases respectively, with 14 bases between them. The V gene's germline CDR1 is LNHDA and CDR2 SQIVND (reference sequence). CDR3 nucleotides: TGTGCCAGTAGTATATCCGCAAACCTAAACGGGGAGCTGTTTTTT. Translated, it gives CASSISANLNGELFF.

The chain is built from TRBV28 and TRBJ2-5, with 9 bases that match TRBD1. The CDR3 sequence is 19 residues long. J was trimmed by 3 bases and V by 1 base; bases with no gene match: 15. Germline V lookup: CDR1 MDHEN, CDR2 SYDVKM. CDR3 protein: CASSLFVGRDRDFKETQYF. The DNA for the CDR3 is TGTGCCAGCAGTTTATTTGTTGGTCGGGACAGGGATTTCAAAGAGACCCAGTACTTC.

This chain joins TRBV29-1 and TRBJ1-2, with 12 bases identical to TRBD1. The J segment lost 4 bases and the V segment lost 7 bases, leaving 19 bases of the junction unmatched. This CDR3 comprises 18 residues. The germline CDR1 and CDR2 sequences are SQVTM and ANQGSEA. The CDR3 sequence: CSAQRPRGTGGASYGYTF. CDR3 bases: TGCAGCGCCCAACGCCCCAGGGGGACAGGGGGCGCGAGCTATGGCTACACCTTC.

The gene calls are TRBV18 and TRBJ2-3, with D unclear. This CDR3 has 12 residues. Germline lookup yields CDR1 KGHSH and CDR2 LQKENI. The V end lost 1 base, the J end lost 6 bases, and 5 bases lay between the germline ends. The CDR3 DNA is TGTGCCAGCTCACCACAGCACGATACGCAGTATTTT. This encodes CASSPQHDTQYF.